The 27 T cell receptor beta chains below were found in one sample sequenced in a study of control samples from healthy donors and cancer patients. Profiled with immunoSEQ multiplex PCR; TCRdb holds only in-frame clones, not every one. Of 100,000 or so clones listed, about 86% are singletons. The sequencing sample was made of blood. These receptors all come from a woman aged 50 to 60 in good health.

The chain joins TRBV29-1 to TRBJ2-3; 9 bases are shared with TRBD1. CDR1 and CDR2 from the germline V gene are SQVTM and ANQGSEA. V lost 7 bases to trimming and J lost 4 bases; unmatched junction nucleotides: 6. The CDR3 is 13 amino acids. CDR3 residues: CSAEQGAADTQYF. CDR3 coding DNA: TGCAGCGCGGAACAGGGGGCCGCAGATACGCAGTATTTT.

The V call is TRBV4-1, the J call TRBJ2-2, with D possibly called TRBD1 or TRBD2 (5 bases each). Trimming took 3 bases from V and 1 from J, leaving 15 bases between them. The CDR3 consists of 17 residues. From germline, CDR1 is MGHRA and CDR2 YSYEKL. In DNA form, the CDR3 reads TGCGCCAGCAGCCAGACCGGGACGGCAAAGAACACCGGGGAGCTGTTTTTT. This sequence encodes CASSQTGTAKNTGELFF.

This chain joins TRBV11-2 and TRBJ2-3; possible D gene TRBD1, 6 bases. Trimming took off 4 bases at V and 1 base at J, with 9 bases between the two ends. From germline, CDR1 is SGHAT and CDR2 FQNNGV. The CDR3 loop spans 14 amino acids. This CDR3 is CASSWGTRTDTQYF. For the CDR3, the DNA is TGTGCCAGCAGCTGGGGGACACGCACAGATACGCAGTATTTT. Complete variable domain (other parts from reference TRBV11-2 and TRBJ2-3): EAGVAQSPRYKIIEKRQSVAFWCNPISGHATLYWYQQILGQGPKLLIQFQNNGVVDDSQLPKDRFSAERLKGVDSTLKIQPAKLEDSAVYLCASSWGTRTDTQYFGPGTRLTVL.

The J gene is TRBJ2-1, the V gene TRBV12-3 or TRBV12-4; D might be TRBD1 or TRBD2, each matching 5 bases. This CDR3 comprises 13 residues. The V end was cut by 4 bases, the J end by 3 bases, with 7 bases between. The CDR3 coding sequence is TGTGCCAGCAGTTCGGGACGCTACAATGAGCAGTTCTTC. It encodes CASSSGRYNEQFF.

The V and J genes are TRBV7-9 and TRBJ2-7; no firm D call. This CDR3 is 13 amino acids long. V lost 4 bases and J 1 base, leaving 8 bases between the germline ends. CDR1 and CDR2 from the germline V gene are SEHNR and FQNEAQ (reference sequence). The DNA for the CDR3 is TGTGCCAGCAGCTGGGAACAGTCCTACGAGCAGTACTTC. Translated, it gives CASSWEQSYEQYF. Full variable domain (rest looked up from reference TRBV7-9 and TRBJ2-7): DTGVSQNPRHKITKRGQNVTFRCDPISEHNRLYWYRQTLGQGPEFLTYFQNEAQLEKSRLLSDRFSAERPKGSFSTLEIQRTEQGDSAMYLCASSWEQSYEQYFGPGTRLTVT.

The chain combines TRBV15 with TRBJ2-6; 9 bases line up with TRBD1. CDR3 length equals 19 residues. The J segment lost 0 bases and the V segment lost 1 base, leaving 7 bases of the junction unmatched. Germline-derived CDR1 and CDR2 are LNHNV and YYDKDF (reference sequence). The CDR3 is CATSRVDRGPYSGANVLTF. Written as DNA, the CDR3 is TGTGCCACCAGCAGAGTGGACAGGGGCCCTTACTCTGGGGCCAACGTCCTGACTTTC. The full variable domain, completed using reference TRBV15 and TRBJ2-6, is DAMVIQNPRYQVTQFGKPVTLSCSQTLNHNVMYWYQQKSSQAPKLLFHYYDKDFNNEADTPDNFQSRRPNTSFCFLDIRSPGLGDTAMYLCATSRVDRGPYSGANVLTFGAGSRLTVL.

V is TRBV11-2 and J is TRBJ2-3, with 13 positions matching TRBD2. CDR1 and CDR2 from the germline V gene are SGHAT and FQNNGV. The V and J ends lost 5 bases and 4 bases, in that order; junction bases with no gene match: 6. The CDR3 is made up of 16 amino acids. The CDR3 region is CASSLTSGRVPDTQYF. Here the CDR3 DNA reads TGTGCCAGCAGCCTTACTAGCGGGAGGGTCCCAGATACGCAGTATTTT. Looking up the rest from reference TRBV11-2 and TRBJ2-3 gives the full variable domain: EAGVAQSPRYKIIEKRQSVAFWCNPISGHATLYWYQQILGQGPKLLIQFQNNGVVDDSQLPKDRFSAERLKGVDSTLKIQPAKLEDSAVYLCASSLTSGRVPDTQYFGPGTRLTVL.

The chain uses TRBV6-1 and TRBJ1-2, with 8 bases fitting TRBD1. This CDR3 is built from 16 residues. The V gene end was trimmed by 4 bases and the J gene end by 4 bases; junction bases not matched to a gene: 11. CDR1 and CDR2 (germline): MNHNS, SASEGT. The CDR3: CASSVTLQGVSYGYTF. The CDR3 DNA follows: TGTGCCAGCAGTGTTACTTTACAGGGGGTGTCCTATGGCTACACCTTC.

The chain joins TRBV10-3 to TRBJ1-6; D possibly corresponds to TRBD1 (5 bases). Germline lookup yields CDR1 ENHRY and CDR2 SYGVKD. The V end was cut by 0 bases, the J end by 15 bases, with 15 bases between. This CDR3 is 14 amino acids long. DNA of the CDR3: TGTGCCATCAGTGAGTCGGGAGGGGCAGAGGTCCTCCACTTT. This gives the protein CAISESGGAEVLHF.

The chain uses TRBV27 and TRBJ2-2; TRBD2 agrees at 14 bases. This CDR3 is 18 amino acids long. Per germline, CDR1 MNHEY and CDR2 SMNVEV (reference sequence). V shed 5 bases, J shed 7 bases, and the junction held 12 bases outside the gene matches. CDR3 sequence (DNA): TGTGCCAGCAGTCTCGGGACTAGCGGGGGCAGCCGGATCGGGGAGCTGTTTTTT. It encodes CASSLGTSGGSRIGELFF.

The chain carries TRBV7-6 and TRBJ2-7, with 9 bases aligning to TRBD1. In germline, CDR1 is SGHVS, CDR2 FNYEAQ. The CDR3 has 15 residues. With 3 bases clipped from V and 4 bases from J, the junction kept 7 bases outside the gene matches. The CDR3 DNA reads TGTGCCAGCAGCTTCTTTACAGGGGGCCAGTACGAGCAGTACTTC. Encoded protein: CASSFFTGGQYEQYF.

J is TRBJ1-1 and V is TRBV7-3; D unresolved. The CDR3 totals 14 residues. Trimming cost V 5 bases and J 0 bases, with 10 bases left between them. Germline assignment: CDR1 SGHTA and CDR2 FQGTGA. DNA for the CDR3: TGTGCCAGCAGCCCGGGCCAGGTGAACACTGAAGCTTTCTTT. Residues: CASSPGQVNTEAFF.

Concerning this clone itself: This same CDR3 is encoded by further DNA sequences in the sample. J is TRBJ2-5 and V is TRBV6-5, with unresolved D. Germline lookup yields CDR1 MNHEY and CDR2 SVGAGI. The V gene lost 2 bases and the J gene lost 3 bases, with 7 bases spanning the gap. The CDR3 loop spans 13 amino acids. The CDR3 bases are TGTGCCAGCAGTTACGGTCGGGAAGAGACCCAGTACTTC. Translated, it gives CASSYGREETQYF.

CDR3 in DNA: TGTGCCAGCAGACCCCAGGGTGGGCTCACAGATACGCAGTATTTT. The encoded protein is CASRPQGGLTDTQYF. The chain is built from TRBV6-4 and TRBJ2-3; possible D gene TRBD1, 5 bases. Trimming cost V 6 bases and J 2 bases, with 15 bases left between them. Per germline, CDR1 MRHNA and CDR2 SNTAGT. This CDR3 contains 15 residues.

The chain employs TRBV3-1 (or the pseudogene TRBV3-2) and TRBJ1-2; maybe TRBD1 (5 bases). V lost 2 bases to trimming and J lost 4 bases, with 8 bases between them. CDR3 size: 13 residues. Germline values: CDR1 LGHDT, CDR2 YNNKEL (reference sequence). CDR3 sequence (DNA): TGTGCCAGCAGCCAAAGGGGCCCCTATGGCTACACCTTC. Residues: CASSQRGPYGYTF.

The J gene is TRBJ2-7, the V gene TRBV14, with a tentative D call TRBD1 (5 bases). The CDR3 extends over 15 amino acids. Trimming removed 4 bases from V and 0 bases from J, with 13 bases in between. The V gene's germline CDR1 is SGHDN and CDR2 FVKESK. CDR3 nucleotides: TGTGCCAGCAGCCCTCTACAGGTGACCTCCTACGAGCAGTACTTC. Its translation: CASSPLQVTSYEQYF.

The chain recombines TRBV6-2 or TRBV6-3 with TRBJ1-1, with D hard to call. The CDR3 consists of 14 residues. Germline V gene data show CDR1 as MNHEY and CDR2 as SVGEGT. V was clipped by 0 bases and J by 4 bases, with 9 bases between them. The chain's CDR3 is CASSYSKAGTEAFF. CDR3 DNA sequence: TGTGCCAGCAGTTACTCGAAAGCAGGCACTGAAGCTTTCTTT.

The chain has TRBV20-1 and TRBJ2-5; no definite D call. The CDR3 is 11 amino acids. Trimming left V 5 bases short and J 5 bases short, with 9 bases between. Germline CDR1 reads DFQATT; CDR2 reads SNEGSKA (reference sequence). CDR3 nucleotides: TGCAGTGCTCTGGACGGGGAGACCCAGTACTTC. Amino acid sequence: CSALDGETQYF.

The gene calls are TRBV4-3 and TRBJ1-2; D not certain. CDR1 is LGHNA, CDR2 YSLEER, per germline. This CDR3 contains 12 residues. Trimming took off 3 bases at V and 7 bases at J, with 9 bases between the two ends. The CDR3 reads CASSQGPIGYTF. CDR3 coding DNA: TGCGCCAGCAGCCAGGGTCCCATTGGCTACACCTTC.

The rearrangement links TRBV28 to TRBJ2-3, with D tentatively TRBD1 or TRBD2 (5 bases each). The CDR3 covers 18 residues. V lost 5 bases and J 6 bases, leaving 27 bases between the germline ends. Per the germline V gene, CDR1 is MDHEN and CDR2 is SYDVKM. This CDR3 reads CASSKLFLRDRGFDTQYF. In nucleotides, the CDR3 is TGTGCCAGCAGTAAACTATTCCTCCGGGACCGAGGGTTCGATACGCAGTATTTT.

The chain has TRBV3-1 (or the pseudogene TRBV3-2) and TRBJ2-3; 10 bases are shared with TRBD2. The V gene's germline CDR1 is LGHDT and CDR2 YNNKEL (reference sequence). The CDR3 extends over 16 amino acids. The ends lost 6 bases at V and 4 bases at J; junction bases unmatched: 10. The CDR3 DNA follows: TGTGCCAGCAGTCTTATGGGACTAGCGAGCGCAGATACGCAGTATTTT. This translates into CASSLMGLASADTQYF.

This clone was counted between two and nine times. The chain is built from TRBV6-6 and TRBJ1-5, with TRBD1 matching over 9 bases. CDR1 and CDR2 from the germline V gene are MNHNY and SVGAGI (reference sequence). The CDR3 extends over 15 amino acids. After removal of 6 bases from V and 7 bases from J, the junction contained 10 bases not matched to a gene. This CDR3 reads CASSPGTGRRQPQHF. The CDR3 nucleotides are TGTGCCAGCAGCCCCGGGACAGGGAGGCGGCAGCCCCAGCATTTT.

The rearrangement uses TRBV19 and TRBJ1-2, with a weak D call TRBD1 (6 bases). This CDR3 spans 16 amino acids. Germline V gives CDR1 LNHDA, CDR2 SQIVND (reference sequence). Trimming cost V 9 bases and J 4 bases, with 24 bases left between them. CDR3 amino acids: CASSQGFGPRGYGYTF. CDR3 nucleotides: TGTGCCAGCTCACAGGGTTTTGGACCGCGGGGCTATGGCTACACCTTC.

The chain uses TRBV19 and TRBJ1-6; TRBD1 agrees at 7 bases. CDR3 length equals 14 residues. With 7 bases clipped from V and 8 bases from J, the junction kept 8 bases outside the gene matches. Germline CDR1 LNHDA, CDR2 SQIVND (reference sequence). CDR3 nucleotide sequence: TGTGCCAGTAAAAACTGGGACAGTCATTCACCCCTCCACTTT. Protein: CASKNWDSHSPLHF.

The rearrangement joins TRBV4-1 to TRBJ1-5; D is ambiguous. The germline V and J ends were trimmed by 3 bases and 1 base, with 13 bases remaining between them. In germline, CDR1 is MGHRA, CDR2 YSYEKL. The CDR3 covers 16 residues. The CDR3 nucleotides read TGCGCCAGCAGCCAGGCTGGATTAGAGAGCAATCAGCCCCAGCATTTT. Protein: CASSQAGLESNQPQHF.

This sequence joins TRBV6-2 or TRBV6-3 and TRBJ2-7, with no clear D. Per germline, CDR1 MNHEY and CDR2 SVGEGT. The CDR3 is 15 residues long. V gave up 2 bases and J gave up 5 bases, with 16 bases separating them. This CDR3 is CASSYEVQTLHEQYF. CDR3 sequence (DNA): TGTGCCAGCAGTTACGAGGTGCAAACCCTTCACGAGCAGTACTTC.

V usage is TRBV13 and J usage is TRBJ1-2, with TRBD1 matching 8 bases. CDR1 is PRHDT and CDR2 is FYEKMQ in the germline V gene (reference sequence). CDR3 length equals 13 residues. Trimming removed 5 bases from V and 5 bases from J; junction bases left unmatched: 4. CDR3 loop: CASSATGGYGYTF. For the CDR3, the DNA is TGTGCCAGCAGCGCCACAGGGGGTTATGGCTACACCTTC. The variable domain in full, with the rest retrieved from reference TRBV13 and TRBJ1-2, is AAGVIQSPRHLIKEKRETATLKCYPIPRHDTVYWYQQGPGQDPQFLISFYEKMQSDKGSIPDRFSAQQFSDYHSELNMSSLELGDSALYFCASSATGGYGYTFGSGTRLTVV.